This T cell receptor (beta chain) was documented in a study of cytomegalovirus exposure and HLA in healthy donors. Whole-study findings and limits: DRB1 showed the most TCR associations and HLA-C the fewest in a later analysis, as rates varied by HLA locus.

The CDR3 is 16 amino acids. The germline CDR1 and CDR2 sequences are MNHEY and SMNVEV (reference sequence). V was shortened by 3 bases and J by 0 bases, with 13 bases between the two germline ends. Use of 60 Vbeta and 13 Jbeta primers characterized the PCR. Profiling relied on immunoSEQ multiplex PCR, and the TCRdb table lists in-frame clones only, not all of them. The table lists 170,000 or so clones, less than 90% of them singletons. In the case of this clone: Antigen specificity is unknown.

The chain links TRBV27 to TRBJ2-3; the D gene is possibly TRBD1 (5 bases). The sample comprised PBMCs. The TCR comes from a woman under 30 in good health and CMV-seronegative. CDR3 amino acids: CASSLRQSTSTDTQYF. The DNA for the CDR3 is TGTGCCAGCAGTTTGCGACAGTCCACTAGCACAGATACGCAGTATTTT.